These 28 T cell receptor beta chains came from one sample sequenced in a study of cytomegalovirus exposure and HLA in healthy donors. The PCR was carried out with 60 Vbeta primers and 13 Jbeta primers. TCRdb's copy holds only in-frame clones and misses some; the assay was immunoSEQ multiplex PCR. Of under 150,000 clones in the sample, approximately 82% were seen once. Specimen: PBMCs. Every receptor here comes from a boy aged 2 to 9 in good health and CMV-seronegative.

CDR3 residues: CASSYVSPPNTGELFF. In nucleotides, the CDR3 is TGTGCCAGCAGTTACGTGAGTCCTCCGAACACCGGGGAGCTGTTTTTT. J is TRBJ2-2 and V is TRBV6-5; the D is unclear. This CDR3 has 16 amino acids. Germline V CDR1 and CDR2: MNHEY, SVGAGI. The V and J ends lost 2 bases and 0 bases respectively, with 10 bases between them.

The V gene is TRBV5-6, the J gene TRBJ1-3; D possibly corresponds to TRBD1 (6 bases). In germline, CDR1 is SGHDT, CDR2 YYEEEE. The germline V and J ends were trimmed by 4 bases and 1 base, with 12 bases remaining between them. The CDR3 extends over 15 amino acids. CDR3 protein: CASSLTGRSGNTIYF. The CDR3 nucleotides read TGTGCCAGCAGCCTGACAGGAAGATCTGGAAACACCATATATTTT. The full variable domain, completed using reference TRBV5-6 and TRBJ1-3, is DAGVTQSPTHLIKTRGQQVTLRCSPKSGHDTVSWYQQALGQGPQFIFQYYEEEERQRGNFPDRFSGHQFPNYSSELNVNALLLGDSALYLCASSLTGRSGNTIYFGEGSWLTVV.

The genes are TRBV4-1 and TRBJ2-7; TRBD1 aligns across 7 bases. Germline CDR1 reads MGHRA; CDR2 reads YSYEKL. The CDR3 covers 17 residues. The J segment lost 0 bases and the V segment lost 0 bases, leaving 8 bases of the junction unmatched. Here the CDR3 reads CASSQETATGYSYEQYF. CDR3 nucleotides: TGCGCCAGCAGCCAAGAAACAGCGACAGGGTACTCCTACGAGCAGTACTTC.

This clone appeared a few times. The chain is built from TRBV19 and TRBJ2-2; D possibly corresponds to TRBD1 (5 bases). CDR1 and CDR2 from the germline V gene are LNHDA and SQIVND (reference sequence). The V end lost 6 bases, the J end lost 1 base, and 6 bases lay between the germline ends. There are 13 residues in the CDR3. CDR3 nucleotide sequence: TGTGCCAGTAGCAGGGTGAACACCGGGGAGCTGTTTTTT. Encoded protein: CASSRVNTGELFF.

The V and J genes are TRBV7-3 and TRBJ2-1; 7 nucleotides align to TRBD2. The CDR3 sequence is 13 residues long. V was pared by 2 bases and J by 8 bases, with 3 bases of the junction left unmatched. CDR1 is SGHTA, CDR2 FQGTGA, per germline. The chain's CDR3 is CASSLDGRDEQFF. CDR3 sequence (DNA): TGTGCCAGCAGCTTAGATGGGAGGGATGAGCAGTTCTTC. The entire variable domain, with the rest obtained from reference TRBV7-3 and TRBJ2-1, is as follows: GAGVSQTPSNKVTEKGKYVELRCDPISGHTALYWYRQSLGQGPEFLIYFQGTGAADDSGLPNDRFFAVRPEGSVSTLKIQRTERGDSAVYLCASSLDGRDEQFFGPGTRLTVL.

The chain carries TRBV20-1 and TRBJ2-5, with D maybe TRBD2 (5 bases). The CDR3 is 11 residues long. V lost 7 bases and J 3 bases, leaving 9 bases between the germline ends. Looked up from germline, CDR1 is DFQATT and CDR2 is SNEGSKA (reference sequence). CDR3 nucleotides: TGCAGTGTAGCGTTCAAAGAGACCCAGTACTTC. It specifies CSVAFKETQYF.

The rearrangement links TRBV20-1 to TRBJ1-2; D call uncertain. From germline, CDR1 is DFQATT and CDR2 SNEGSKA (reference sequence). This CDR3 is built from 11 residues. The CDR3: CLVDRGKGYTF. For the CDR3, the DNA is TGCTTGGTGGATCGGGGAAAGGGCTACACCTTC.

V is TRBV7-9 and J is TRBJ1-2, with D unclear. V lost 5 bases and J lost 1, with 11 bases in between. CDR3 size: 14 residues. From germline, CDR1 is SEHNR and CDR2 FQNEAQ (reference sequence). The CDR3 DNA reads as TGTGCCAGCAGCCCATCACGGGGTAACTATGGCTACACCTTC. Its protein is CASSPSRGNYGYTF.

CDR3 residues: CASRSPSGTEAFF. DNA for the CDR3: TGTGCCAGCAGATCACCCTCGGGGACTGAAGCTTTCTTT. This rearrangement joins TRBV6-5 to TRBJ1-1; D remains ambiguous. Between the trimmed V and J ends, which lost 6 bases and 5 bases, there was a span of 13 bases. CDR3 length: 13 amino acids. The germline gives CDR1 MNHEY, CDR2 SVGAGI.

The genes are TRBV19 and TRBJ2-1; TRBD2 aligns across 9 bases. CDR3 length: 13 residues. With 7 bases clipped from V and 6 bases from J, the junction kept 4 bases outside the gene matches. Germline V CDR1 and CDR2: LNHDA, SQIVND (reference sequence). For the CDR3, the DNA is TGTGCCAGTACGGCTAGCGGGGTCAATGAGCAGTTCTTC. This codes for CASTASGVNEQFF.

This clone was picked up one time. The chain uses TRBV6-1 and TRBJ1-4; perhaps TRBD1 as D (5 bases). Germline-derived CDR1 and CDR2 are MNHNS and SASEGT. The V and J ends lost 1 base and 5 bases respectively, with 14 bases between them. The CDR3 sequence is 16 residues long. The CDR3 DNA follows: TGTGCCAGCAGTGAAGAATTGGGCTCAGGGAATGAAAAACTGTTTTTT. As protein: CASSEELGSGNEKLFF.

The chain joins TRBV4-1 to TRBJ2-1; tentative D call: TRBD2 (6 bases). CDR1 and CDR2 from the germline V gene are MGHRA and YSYEKL. CDR3 length: 14 residues. The V gene lost 1 base and the J gene lost 5 bases, with 9 bases spanning the gap. The DNA for the CDR3 is TGCGCCAGCAGCCAAGTAGGGAGGAACAATGAGCAGTTCTTC. It translates to CASSQVGRNNEQFF.

The chain is built from TRBV6-5 and TRBJ2-2, with no clear D. V lost 2 bases and J lost 3, with 13 bases in between. The CDR3 has 16 residues. Germline CDR1 MNHEY, CDR2 SVGAGI. The CDR3 loop reads CASSYPSDGHTGELFF. The CDR3 coding sequence is TGTGCCAGCAGTTACCCGAGCGATGGCCACACCGGGGAGCTGTTTTTT.

The chain joins TRBV30 to TRBJ1-3; 8 bases are shared with TRBD1. CDR1 and CDR2 from the germline V gene are GTSNPN and SVGIG (reference sequence). The CDR3 length is 15 residues. With V trimmed by 0 bases and J by 2 bases, 3 bases remained unmatched. The CDR3: CAWSVGQGTGNTIYF. The CDR3 coding sequence is TGTGCCTGGAGTGTAGGACAGGGCACTGGAAACACCATATATTTT.

The chain joins TRBV5-1 to TRBJ2-1; 8 nucleotides match TRBD2. V was pared by 0 bases and J by 4 bases, with 3 bases of the junction left unmatched. The CDR3 length is 15 residues. The germline V gene has CDR1 SGHRS and CDR2 YFSETQ. The CDR3 coding sequence is TGCGCCAGCAGCTTGGGAGCGGGAGCATACAATGAGCAGTTCTTC. As protein: CASSLGAGAYNEQFF.

In the case of this clone: An end of the junction differs from the germline gene, which may be a read error. V is TRBV7-7 and J is TRBJ2-5, with D maybe TRBD2 (6 bases). The germline V gene encodes CDR1 SSHAT and CDR2 FNYEAQ (reference sequence). CDR3 size: 15 residues. CDR3 in amino acids: CASSLEEGGGETQYF. The CDR3 DNA reads as TGTGCTAGCAGCTTAGAGGAGGGAGGTGGGGAGACCCAGTACTTC.

The rearrangement uses TRBV2 and TRBJ1-2; 7 bases fit TRBD1. Trimming removed 1 base from V and 8 bases from J; junction bases left unmatched: 7. This CDR3 region has 14 residues. Germline CDR1 is SNHLY and CDR2 is FYNNEI. CDR3 residues: CASSEGQGGRGYTF. The CDR3, as DNA: TGTGCCAGCAGTGAAGGTCAGGGGGGTAGGGGCTACACCTTC.

This clone was found a few times. V gene TRBV6-4 combines with J gene TRBJ2-1; 10 bases agree with TRBD2. V gave up 6 bases and J gave up 10 bases; unmatched junction bases: 12. Germline assignment: CDR1 MRHNA and CDR2 SNTAGT. The CDR3 spans 15 residues. CDR3 nucleotides: TGTGCCAGCAGCCCTATTAGCGGGAGGATGAGGGAGCAGTTCTTC. It yields the protein CASSPISGRMREQFF.

The chain has TRBV13 and TRBJ2-3; D is perhaps TRBD1 (6 bases). CDR3 size: 15 residues. Germline-derived CDR1 and CDR2 are PRHDT and FYEKMQ (reference sequence). Trimming removed 4 bases from V and 2 bases from J, with 13 bases in between. The chain's CDR3 is CASSSRQELTDTQYF. The CDR3 DNA sequence: TGTGCCAGCAGCTCCCGACAGGAACTCACAGATACGCAGTATTTT. The full variable domain, rest sourced from reference TRBV13 and TRBJ2-3, is AAGVIQSPRHLIKEKRETATLKCYPIPRHDTVYWYQQGPGQDPQFLISFYEKMQSDKGSIPDRFSAQQFSDYHSELNMSSLELGDSALYFCASSSRQELTDTQYFGPGTRLTVL.

The V and J genes are TRBV5-4 and TRBJ2-1; 11 nucleotides align to TRBD1. J gave up 9 bases and V 7 bases, and 15 bases lay outside the gene matches. This CDR3 has 16 amino acids. Germline CDR1 SGHNT, CDR2 YYREEE (reference sequence). CDR3 in DNA: TGTGCCAGCCCCCCGGGCGGGACAGGGGGGAGTGGTGAGCAGTTCTTC. This sequence encodes CASPPGGTGGSGEQFF.

This clone showed up just once. This chain uses TRBV7-9 with TRBJ1-1, with TRBD1 identical over 7 bases. Germline loops: CDR1 SEHNR, CDR2 FQNEAQ (reference sequence). The CDR3 covers 16 residues. V lost 4 bases to trimming and J lost 5 bases; unmatched junction nucleotides: 13. The CDR3 is CASSSVRQGRGTEAFF. As DNA, the CDR3 is TGTGCCAGCAGCTCAGTCCGACAGGGAAGAGGGACTGAAGCTTTCTTT.

This chain links TRBV18 with TRBJ2-3; 14 positions match TRBD2. The ends lost 3 bases at V and 0 bases at J; junction bases unmatched: 5. The V gene's germline CDR1 is KGHSH and CDR2 LQKENI. CDR3 length: 18 residues. CDR3 DNA: TGTGCCAGCTCACCTCCAGGACTAGCGGGAGGTAGCACAGATACGCAGTATTTT. Its protein is CASSPPGLAGGSTDTQYF.

This chain connects TRBV19 to TRBJ2-1, with 8 bases identical to TRBD2. The CDR3 has 16 amino acids. Germline lookup yields CDR1 LNHDA and CDR2 SQIVND (reference sequence). With 2 bases clipped from V and 8 bases from J, the junction kept 11 bases outside the gene matches. CDR3 amino acids: CASSIMAAGEGDEQFF. The CDR3 DNA reads TGTGCCAGTAGTATAATGGCAGCGGGAGAGGGCGATGAGCAGTTCTTC.

V gene TRBV30 combines with J gene TRBJ1-6, with D perhaps TRBD1 (5 bases). Trimming left V 2 bases short and J 13 bases short, with 24 bases between. CDR1 is GTSNPN, CDR2 SVGIG, per germline (reference sequence). This CDR3 region has 16 residues. CDR3 DNA sequence: TGTGCCTGGAGTCGTACAAGTGGGACCCCGCGGGACCCCCTCCACTTT. Protein sequence: CAWSRTSGTPRDPLHF.

The J gene is TRBJ1-5, the V gene TRBV27; 9 bases align to TRBD1. This CDR3 contains 16 residues. Germline CDR1 MNHEY, CDR2 SMNVEV (reference sequence). J lost 6 bases, V lost 6 bases, and 12 bases had no gene match. The CDR3 is CASSPIITGGGQPQHF. CDR3 DNA sequence: TGTGCCAGCAGCCCTATCATCACAGGGGGCGGTCAGCCCCAGCATTTT.

V and J are TRBV5-1 and TRBJ2-2; D may be TRBD1 (6 bases). The CDR3 covers 14 residues. Germline-derived CDR1 and CDR2 are SGHRS and YFSETQ. The V and J ends lost 5 bases and 6 bases respectively, with 14 bases between them. This CDR3 reads CASRWSGASGELFF. In DNA, the CDR3 is TGCGCCAGCAGGTGGTCAGGGGCCTCCGGGGAGCTGTTTTTT.

This clone was detected only a few times. The chain links TRBV18 to TRBJ2-2; 9 positions match TRBD2. CDR3 size: 21 residues. The junction had 16 bases not matched to a gene; V was cut back by 2 bases and J by 0 bases. Germline V lookup: CDR1 KGHSH, CDR2 LQKENI. The CDR3 nucleotides are TGTGCCAGCTCACCAAGAATGGGATGGATAGCGGGGGCCGCGAACACCGGGGAGCTGTTTTTT. Protein: CASSPRMGWIAGAANTGELFF.

This chain joins TRBV6-5 and TRBJ2-3, with D possibly being TRBD2 (5 bases). CDR1 is MNHEY, CDR2 SVGAGI, per germline. This CDR3 is built from 15 residues. The V end lost 6 bases, the J end lost 5 bases, and 18 bases lay between the germline ends. The CDR3 bases are TGTGCCAGCAGCCGGCCCGGGAAAGCAGGAGATACGCAGTATTTT. Translated: CASSRPGKAGDTQYF.